This TCR beta chain was obtained from a study of T-cell reconstitution after alpha-beta-depleted transplantation in children. This clonotype was detected ten times or more. V shed 5 bases, J shed 2 bases, and the junction held 10 bases outside the gene matches. Germline assignment: CDR1 DFQATT and CDR2 SNEGSKA (reference sequence). This CDR3 is built from 15 residues. As it was prepared, the TCRbeta library received unique molecular identifiers. TCRdb reanalysed the PCR reads using MiXCR and keeps one entry per CDR3 protein. The table has hundreds of thousands of distinct CDR3 sequences, approximately 10% seen once; the top ten hold less than 5%.

The chain joins TRBV20-1 to TRBJ2-5; TRBD1 matches at 8 bases. Sequenced material: PBMCs from the stem cell graft donor, taken from the stem cell graft. This receptor was obtained from a human donor who donated a stem cell graft to a child with acute myeloid leukemia. DNA for the CDR3: TGCAGTGCTGCCCGGACAGGGACTTTTCAAGAGACCCAGTACTTC. Encoded protein: CSAARTGTFQETQYF.